One sample yielded the 6 T cell receptor beta chains listed below, sequenced in a study of T cells in Graves' hyperthyroidism and ophthalmopathy. Amplification of TCR beta CDR3 regions was performed using RNA transcripts as template. The primer set for the first-round RT-PCR of the TCR CDR3 was HTBI. From the multiplex PCR reads, TCRdb called clonotypes with MiXCR, one entry per CDR3 protein. The sample lists over 500,000 distinct CDR3 sequences, about 15% occurring once. Sequenced sample: blood. These receptor sequences come from a young woman with Graves' ophthalmopathy.

This clonotype has at least ten counts. This chain uses TRBV12-3 or TRBV12-4 with TRBJ2-5, with D perhaps matching TRBD1 or TRBD2 (5 bases each). CDR3 length: 13 residues. V shed 4 bases and J shed 5 bases, with 11 bases lying between them. The chain's CDR3 is CASSSSGTETQYF. CDR3 coding DNA: TGTGCCAGCAGTTCATCAGGGACCGAGACCCAGTACTTC.

The rearrangement joins TRBV19 to TRBJ1-1; TRBD1 might be the D (6 bases). This CDR3 contains 14 residues. Germline loops: CDR1 LNHDA, CDR2 SQIVND (reference sequence). The V gene lost 6 bases and the J gene lost 4 bases, with 15 bases spanning the gap. The CDR3 here is CASSTGSSATEAFF. For the CDR3, the DNA is TGTGCCAGTAGCACAGGGTCTTCCGCCACTGAAGCTTTCTTT.

Ten or more counts support this clonotype. This sequence joins TRBV7-2 and TRBJ2-7, with D perhaps matching TRBD1 or TRBD2 (5 bases each). Germline V CDR1 and CDR2: SGHTA, FQGNSA. V was pared by 5 bases and J by 3 bases, with 11 bases between. This CDR3 comprises 13 residues. CDR3 coding DNA: TGTGCCAGCAGCCCCGGGACCCTCTACGAGCAGTACTTC. It yields the protein CASSPGTLYEQYF.

The rearrangement joins TRBV4-3 to TRBJ2-7, with D tentatively TRBD1 (7 bases). This CDR3 is built from 16 residues. Trimming took 3 bases from V and 4 from J, leaving 19 bases between them. CDR1 is LGHNA and CDR2 is YSLEER in the germline V gene. The CDR3 reads CASSQGIGGGAYEQYF. In DNA, the CDR3 is TGCGCCAGCAGCCAGGGGATTGGAGGGGGCGCATACGAGCAGTACTTC.

This clonotype was seen only a few times. The gene calls are TRBV29-1 and TRBJ1-4, with D unclear. The CDR3 runs to 14 residues. Germline CDR1 is SQVTM and CDR2 is ANQGSEA. V lost 5 bases, J lost 6 bases, and 16 bases lay in between. In DNA form, the CDR3 reads TGCAGCGTTACTGACCGGGATTCGTATGAAAAACTGTTTTTT. Amino acids: CSVTDRDSYEKLFF.

This clonotype is a singleton in its sample. The J gene is TRBJ2-1, the V gene TRBV4-3; 14 bases fit TRBD2. The CDR3 covers 22 residues. Per the germline V gene, CDR1 is LGHNA and CDR2 is YSLEER. The V and J ends lost 3 bases and 0 bases, in that order; junction bases with no gene match: 16. CDR3 loop: CASSQDPRARGLAGGSYNEQFF. The CDR3 DNA reads as TGCGCCAGCAGCCAGGACCCCCGCGCCCGTGGACTAGCGGGAGGCTCCTACAATGAGCAGTTCTTC.